This T cell receptor (beta chain) comes out of a study of blood T cell repertoires in COVID-19 (dated by TCRdb to 2020 to 2022). About the full investigation: The collaborator samples originated in the United States, Italy and Spain and spanned the acute and convalescent phases of COVID-19. The material from the prospective study consisted of cDNA or gDNA derived from T cells, B-cell-depleted T cells, or PBMCs. Deeply sampled blood TCRbeta repertoires from subjects exposed to, actively infected with, or recovered from COVID-19 were included in the dataset. The repertoires were released in a freely available public database intended as a resource for research on the immune response to SARS-CoV-2. The samples were drawn from two sources: the first 160 participants of the ongoing ImmuneRACE study, and 1,200 or so subjects contributed by 6 global collaborators. Sample metadata almost always included a de-identified subject ID, COVID-19 status, age in years and sex. HLA class I and class II types, where available, came from metadata supplied by the sample provider rather than from assay-based typing. On the study overall, not on this receptor specifically: The quantity of clinical and demographic metadata differed by source and by participant and was supplied without curation.

The collaborating institutions used their own protocols to collect whole blood in K2EDTA tubes. For TCRbeta analysis, collaborators shipped samples in one of three forms: frozen whole blood, isolated PBMCs, or DNA extracted from either of those sample types. This clone showed up just a few times. The antigen it recognizes is unknown. Base qualities were left out, and no much larger clone turns up one base away. TCRbeta CDR3 regions were amplified from genomic DNA using the immunoSEQ Assay, a bias-controlled multiplex PCR. Regarding the original processing steps: Nucleated cell counts per sample were estimated from amplification of reference gene primers within the assay. To quantify the absolute abundance of each unique TCRbeta CDR3 rearrangement, sequence reads were collapsed and filtered. Productive Simpson clonality was computed per sample as the square root of Simpson's diversity index over productive rearrangements. The clones in this table, taken by TCRdb from immuneACCESS, are in-frame only. Not every clone is retained; where verified, under half of the shortfall comes from an unresolved V gene, and the cause of the rest is unknown. That table is the source of V, J and clone size, and D and trimming were worked out from the DNA. The sample table records tens of thousands of clones; more than 80% of these occur just once. Clones ranked in the top ten supply under 6% of the sample.

The CDR3, cysteine through phenylalanine, is 14 amino acids long. Just the 42-base CDR3 DNA is kept, in frame starting at base 1. CDR1 MDHEN and CDR2 SYDVKM were looked up in the germline V gene. V lost 2 bases and J lost 10 bases; the stretch between them is 17 bases long. This sequence originates from a man older than 75 with acute or convalescent COVID-19. The receptor chain draws on TRBV28 and TRBJ1-1; TRBD1 is possibly the D segment (5 matching bases). The sequencing sample was made of peripheral blood. The CDR3 region reads CASSLPGGLSSAFF. The base sequence is TGTGCCAGCAGTTTACCGGGGGGTTTATCTTCAGCTTTCTTT.